This T cell receptor (beta chain) was sequenced for a study of T cell changes during pregnancy in multiple sclerosis. Germline CDR1 is SEHNR and CDR2 is FQNEAQ (reference sequence). The CDR3 is 15 residues long. V lost 4 bases and J lost 2; bases outside the gene matches: 6. TCRdb's copy holds only in-frame clones and misses some; the assay was immunoSEQ multiplex PCR. Counted here are around 80,000 clones, just over 90% occurring once; the ten biggest clones make up less than 3%. This TCR was sampled from a female donor with multiple sclerosis, enrolled in a pregnancy study. The V gene is TRBV7-9, the J gene TRBJ1-1, with 8 bases fitting TRBD1. Source: peripheral blood, taken before pregnancy. CDR3 in DNA: TGTGCCAGCAGCTCAGGACAGGGTATCAACACTGAAGCTTTCTTT. Protein: CASSSGQGINTEAFF.